The clone carrying this T cell receptor (beta chain) appeared once. Its target is unknown. The table came from immunoSEQ multiplex PCR; TCRdb's copy has only in-frame clones and leaves some out. The repertoire includes approximately 26,000 clones, approximately 84% of them detected once, and approximately 9.7% sits in the top ten. Trimming pared 1 base from V and 8 bases from J, leaving 8 bases between. The CDR3 has 11 amino acids. The germline V gene encodes CDR1 SQVTM and CDR2 ANQGSEA. The entry originates in a study of T cells in localized non-small cell lung cancer. Study-wide findings and caveats: Greater blood T cell density accompanied longer overall survival.

The sample was peripheral blood, taken before any cancer treatment. The TCR sequence derives from a man aged 40 to 69 with stage III squamous cell lung carcinoma. The gene calls are TRBV29-1 and TRBJ1-2; D is unresolved. The CDR3 loop reads CSVEGEVGYTF. The CDR3 DNA follows: TGCAGCGTTGAAGGTGAGGTCGGCTACACCTTC. The entire variable domain, with the rest obtained from reference TRBV29-1 and TRBJ1-2, is as follows: SAVISQKPSRDICQRGTSLTIQCQVDSQVTMMFWYRQQPGQSLTLIATANQGSEATYESGFVIDKFPISRPNLTFSTLTVSNMSPEDSSIYLCSVEGEVGYTFGSGTRLTVV.